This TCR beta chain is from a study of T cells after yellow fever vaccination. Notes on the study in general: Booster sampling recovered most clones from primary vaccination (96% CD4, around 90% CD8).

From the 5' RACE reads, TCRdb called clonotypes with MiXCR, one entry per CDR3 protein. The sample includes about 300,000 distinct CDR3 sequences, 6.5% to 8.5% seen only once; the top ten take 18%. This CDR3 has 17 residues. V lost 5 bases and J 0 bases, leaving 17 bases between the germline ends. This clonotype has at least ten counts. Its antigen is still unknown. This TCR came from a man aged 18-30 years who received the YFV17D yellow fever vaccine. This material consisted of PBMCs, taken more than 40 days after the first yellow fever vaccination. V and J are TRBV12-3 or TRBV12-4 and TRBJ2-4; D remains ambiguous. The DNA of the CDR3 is TGTGCCAGCAGTCCCCGGACGGAACCTCTAGCCAAAAACATTCAGTACTTC. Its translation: CASSPRTEPLAKNIQYF.